The 4 T cell receptor beta chains below come from one sample, sequenced in a study of T-cell reconstitution after alpha-beta-depleted transplantation in children. Unique molecular identifiers were used in preparing the TCRbeta library. Using its own MiXCR run on the PCR reads, TCRdb lists one record per CDR3 protein. This repertoire shows about 220,000 distinct CDR3 sequences, over 15% found once; its top ten account for about 45%. This specimen consisted of PBMCs, mostly from graft donor cells, obtained 360 days after TCRalphabeta/CD19-depleted stem cell transplant. These receptors were obtained from a male patient aged 2 to 10 who had a stem cell transplant for acute lymphoblastic leukemia, so the T cells may come from the graft donor.

CDR3 in DNA: TGTGCCAGCAGAATGTGCGGGGCCCCCTACGAGCAGTACTTC. It encodes CASRMCGAPYEQYF. The chain employs TRBV21-1 and TRBJ2-7; the D call in the table, TRBD2, was not verified against the DNA. TRBV21-1 is noted as a pseudogene. The CDR3 covers 14 residues.

This clonotype was found once. Being one base from a much bigger clone, this may be a read error. The J gene is TRBJ2-7, the V gene TRBV12-3 or TRBV12-4; no clear D. CDR3 size: 13 residues. The CDR3 DNA sequence: TGTGCCAGCAGTTTAAAGGGATCCTACGGGCAGTACTTC. It is translated as CASSLKGSYGQYF.

The rearrangement links TRBV5-1 to TRBJ1-1; a possible D gene is TRBD1 (5 bases). The V end was cut by 7 bases, the J end by 1 base, with 11 bases between. CDR3 size: 13 residues. Germline V lookup: CDR1 SGHRS, CDR2 YFSETQ. The CDR3 coding sequence is TGCGCCAGCGGGACCAGGTGGAACACTGAAGCTTTCTTT. Protein product: CASGTRWNTEAFF.

In the case of this clonotype: In this CDR3 the conserved last residue, phenylalanine or tryptophan, is missing, so a read error is likely. This chain links TRBV12-3 or TRBV12-4 with TRBJ1-1; D perhaps matches TRBD1 (6 bases). Trimming cost V 6 bases and J 2 bases, with 22 bases left between them. This CDR3 region has 17 residues. The CDR3 loop reads CASRTLQGRRGNTEAFS. The DNA for the CDR3 is TGTGCCAGCAGGACATTACAGGGTCGGAGGGGAAACACTGAAGCTTTCTCT.